This T cell receptor beta chain originates from a study of CD8 T cells in ankylosing spondylitis. General observations from the study: Disease-linked clones were reportedly significantly enriched in matched ankylosing spondylitis synovial fluid. A TCR beta motif of fewer than ten highly homologous variants seemed to mark ankylosing spondylitis blood. In peripheral blood, disease-linked CD8+ clones occurred at relatively low frequencies.

This CDR3 is built from 16 residues. Germline trimming cut 1 base from V and 6 bases from J; bases unmatched to any gene: 4. It was by quantitative 5'-RACE with molecular barcodes that TCR beta libraries were made. TCRdb reanalysed the 5' RACE reads using MiXCR and keeps one entry per CDR3 protein. Of around 390,000 distinct CDR3 sequences in the sample, about 22% are singletons; the top ten hold about a sixth. Regarding this clonotype: Antigen specificity is unknown.

This sequence was found in a male donor with ankylosing spondylitis. Sequencing was done on a sample of blood, either unsorted or a sorted T cell fraction (not recorded which). V is TRBV12-3 or TRBV12-4 and J is TRBJ1-5, with TRBD1 matching over 12 bases. The CDR3 DNA sequence: TGTGCCAGCAGTTTAGGGGGACAGGGGGCACGTCAGCCCCAGCATTTT. Translation gives CASSLGGQGARQPQHF.